This T cell receptor (beta chain) came from a study of blood T cell repertoires in COVID-19. Study summary: Samples taken during acute and convalescent COVID-19 were collected in the United States, Italy and Spain. In each case, the material was cDNA or gDNA derived from T cells, B-cell-depleted T cells, or PBMCs.

Original methodology: Researchers report that nucleated cell counts were estimated from reference gene primer amplification. Libraries were prepared by immunoSEQ multiplex PCR; TCRdb keeps only in-frame clonotypes and omits some of them. V and J calls and clone size come straight from that table; D and trimming were deduced from the DNA. The sample lists about 140,000 clones; over 65% were seen once. A single count supports this clone. Trimming cost V 3 bases and J 10 bases; bases outside gene matches: 7. The CDR3 totals 15 residues. The germline gives CDR1 MGHRA, CDR2 YSYEKL. The sequenced sample consisted of peripheral blood. This clonotype was obtained from a man aged 50-59 years with acute or convalescent COVID-19. V gene TRBV4-1 combines with J gene TRBJ1-4; TRBD1 matches 11 bases. CDR3 nucleotide sequence: TGCGCCAGCAGCCATCCCGGGACAGGGGGTAGAAAACTGTTTTTT. As protein: CASSHPGTGGRKLFF.